This paragraph reports one T cell receptor beta chain. Amplification used 60 Vbeta primers and 13 Jbeta primers. Sequencing used immunoSEQ multiplex PCR; TCRdb keeps in-frame clones, though not all of them. The data show fewer than 100,000 clones, about 76% seen once. Germline CDR1 reads SGHVS; CDR2 reads FNYEAQ. The V segment lost 1 base and the J segment 6 bases; nucleotides outside the gene matches: 6. The CDR3 runs 17 residues. These data come from a study of cytomegalovirus exposure and HLA in healthy donors. This sequence was found in a man aged 35 to 55 in good health and CMV-seropositive. The specimen was PBMCs. The chain recombines TRBV7-6 with TRBJ2-3; 14 positions match TRBD2. The CDR3 loop is CASSLGRLAGGVDTQYF. CDR3 DNA: TGTGCCAGCAGCTTAGGCCGACTAGCGGGAGGGGTGGATACGCAGTATTTT.